Listed here are 6 T cell receptor beta chains from one sample, sequenced in a study of T cell changes during pregnancy in multiple sclerosis. Using immunoSEQ multiplex PCR, the repertoire was profiled, and TCRdb retains in-frame clones only, with some absent. In the table there are more than 70,000 clones, roughly 93% of which are singletons. The sample in question was peripheral blood, obtained in the second trimester of pregnancy. These receptors all come from a female donor with multiple sclerosis, enrolled in a pregnancy study.

The rearrangement uses TRBV11-1 and TRBJ2-1; the D gene is possibly TRBD2 (9 bases). This CDR3 is built from 19 residues. The germline CDR1 and CDR2 sequences are SGHAT and FQDESV (reference sequence). V lost 1 base and J 6 bases, leaving 25 bases between the germline ends. The CDR3 coding sequence is TGTGCCAGCAGCTTAGGGCAGGGGGCGCGACTAGCGGACCCCAATGAGCAGTTCTTC. Protein sequence: CASSLGQGARLADPNEQFF.

In its sample, this clone was seen once. The chain uses TRBV7-2 and TRBJ1-5; TRBD1 is a possible D gene (5 bases). V was cut by 3 bases and J by 4 bases, with 10 bases left in between. The germline V gene has CDR1 SGHTA and CDR2 FQGNSA. This CDR3 has 14 residues. This CDR3 is CASSLNPGNQPQHF. The CDR3 bases are TGTGCCAGCAGCTTGAACCCAGGGAATCAGCCCCAGCATTTT.

The CDR3 loop is CASSLGGDGYTF. The CDR3 DNA sequence: TGTGCCAGCAGCTTGGGCGGGGATGGCTACACCTTC. This chain uses TRBV5-4 with TRBJ1-2; D is unresolved. V was pared by 0 bases and J by 6 bases, with 6 bases between. The CDR3 runs 12 residues. The germline CDR1 and CDR2 sequences are SGHNT and YYREEE (reference sequence).

The chain has TRBV18 and TRBJ2-7; 7 bases fit TRBD1. CDR1 is KGHSH, CDR2 LQKENI, per germline. V shed 2 bases and J 3 bases; nucleotides not matched to a gene: 4. This CDR3 contains 14 residues. The CDR3 bases are TGTGCCAGCTCACCAAACCCAGGGGGCTACGAGCAGTACTTC. It is translated as CASSPNPGGYEQYF.

This clone was detected once. The chain combines TRBV5-1 with TRBJ2-5; D perhaps matches TRBD1 (6 bases). V was cut by 4 bases and J by 1 base, with 14 bases left in between. This CDR3 comprises 15 residues. Germline CDR1 is SGHRS and CDR2 is YFSETQ. CDR3 sequence reads: CASSPTGHLQETQYF. The DNA of the CDR3 is TGCGCCAGCAGCCCGACGGGACACCTCCAAGAGACCCAGTACTTC. Drawing the rest from reference TRBV5-1 and TRBJ2-5, the complete variable domain is KAGVTQTPRYLIKTRGQQVTLSCSPISGHRSVSWYQQTPGQGLQFLFEYFSETQRNKGNFPGRFSGRQFSNSRSEMNVSTLELGDSALYLCASSPTGHLQETQYFGPGTRLLVL.

The chain has TRBV27 and TRBJ1-6; D not certain. The CDR3 consists of 15 residues. Germline assignment: CDR1 MNHEY and CDR2 SMNVEV (reference sequence). V lost 10 bases, J lost 7 bases, and 20 bases lay in between. CDR3 sequence reads: CATTPLPRWNSPLHF. Here the CDR3 DNA reads TGTGCCACCACCCCGCTTCCCAGATGGAATTCACCCCTCCACTTT.